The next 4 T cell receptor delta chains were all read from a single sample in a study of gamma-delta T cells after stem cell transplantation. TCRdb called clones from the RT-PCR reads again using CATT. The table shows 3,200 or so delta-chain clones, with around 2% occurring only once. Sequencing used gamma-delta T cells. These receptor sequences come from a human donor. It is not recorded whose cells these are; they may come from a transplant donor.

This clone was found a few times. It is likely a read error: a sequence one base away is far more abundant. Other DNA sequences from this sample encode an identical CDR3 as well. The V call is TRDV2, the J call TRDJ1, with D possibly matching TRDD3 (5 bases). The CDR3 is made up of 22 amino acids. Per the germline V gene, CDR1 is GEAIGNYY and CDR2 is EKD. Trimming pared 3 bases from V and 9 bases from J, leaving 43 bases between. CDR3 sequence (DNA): TGTGCCTGTGACCCGCTTCTCTCCGGCGCCGGGGAGTACGCGTCGACGGGTCGGGAACTCATCTTT. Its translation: CACDPLLSGAGEYASTGRELIF.

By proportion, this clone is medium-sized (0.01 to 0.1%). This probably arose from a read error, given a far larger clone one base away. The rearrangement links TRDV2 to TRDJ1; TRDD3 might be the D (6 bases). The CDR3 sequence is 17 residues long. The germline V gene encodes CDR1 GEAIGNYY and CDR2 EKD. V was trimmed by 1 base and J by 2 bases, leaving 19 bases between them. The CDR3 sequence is CACDTVGAPVVTDKLIF. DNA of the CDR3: TGTGCCTGTGACACAGTGGGGGCTCCAGTTGTGACCGATAAACTCATCTTT.

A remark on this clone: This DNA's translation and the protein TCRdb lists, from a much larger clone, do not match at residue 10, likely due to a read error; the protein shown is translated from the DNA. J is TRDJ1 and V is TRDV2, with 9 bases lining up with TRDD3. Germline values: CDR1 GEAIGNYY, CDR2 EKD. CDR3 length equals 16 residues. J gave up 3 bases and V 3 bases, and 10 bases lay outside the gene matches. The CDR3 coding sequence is TGTGCCTGTGACTCGGCTGGGGGATTAATGGCCGATAAACTCATCTTT. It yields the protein CACDSAGGLMADKLIF.

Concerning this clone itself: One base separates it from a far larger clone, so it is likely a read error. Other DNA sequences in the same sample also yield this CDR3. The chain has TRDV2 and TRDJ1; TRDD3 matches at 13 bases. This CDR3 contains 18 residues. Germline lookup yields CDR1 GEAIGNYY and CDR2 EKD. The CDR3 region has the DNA TGTGCCTGTGACGCCGTACTGGGGGATACGCGGGACACCGATAAGCTCATCTTT. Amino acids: CACDAVLGDTRDTDKLIF.